These 31 T cell receptor beta chains came from one sample sequenced in a study of blood T cell repertoires in COVID-19 (dated by TCRdb to about 2020). The library was obtained by the immunoSEQ multiplex PCR assay. TCRdb limited this immuneACCESS table to in-frame rearrangements with V and J called. A share of clones is missing; checked studies link under half to unresolved V genes, and the rest is unexplained. Across this sample there are 300,000 to 400,000 clones, with 91% seen only once. Roughly 3.3% of the sample is taken by the ten largest. The sequenced sample was peripheral blood. Source of these receptors: a woman younger than 35 who had recovered from COVID-19.

The chain recombines TRBV5-1 with TRBJ1-1, with D unresolved. Germline CDR1 SGHRS, CDR2 YFSETQ. The CDR3 sequence is 15 residues long. Trimming stripped 0 bases from V and 1 base from J, with 10 bases between. The CDR3 spells CASSLGAASNTEAFF. Here the CDR3 DNA reads TGCGCCAGCAGCTTGGGGGCAGCTTCGAACACTGAAGCTTTCTTT.

This clone was found once. The genes are TRBV3-1 (or the pseudogene TRBV3-2) and TRBJ2-7; 13 nucleotides match TRBD2. This CDR3 spans 18 amino acids. Germline CDR1 LGHDT, CDR2 YNNKEL (reference sequence). J lost 1 base, V lost 0 bases, and 6 bases had no gene match. The CDR3 here is CASSQEWKTSGRSYEQYV. As DNA, the CDR3 is TGTGCCAGCAGCCAAGAATGGAAGACTAGCGGGAGGTCCTACGAGCAGTACGTC.

V and J are TRBV1 and TRBJ2-7; the table's D call, TRBD2, was not checked against the DNA. TRBV1 is noted as a pseudogene. This CDR3 contains 18 residues. CDR3 protein: CTSSQPLGEVAPVHEQYV. CDR3 bases: TGCACCAGCAGCCAACCCCTCGGCGAGGTAGCTCCAGTCCACGAGCAGTACGTC.

The rearrangement links TRBV27 to TRBJ2-1; D perhaps matches TRBD2 (5 bases). CDR3 length: 15 amino acids. From germline, CDR1 is MNHEY and CDR2 SMNVEV (reference sequence). V was clipped by 2 bases and J by 2 bases, with 10 bases between them. The CDR3 is CASSLRGNAYNEQFF. DNA of the CDR3: TGTGCCAGCAGTTTACGGGGTAATGCCTACAATGAGCAGTTCTTC.

The chain couples TRBV7-2 to TRBJ2-1; 10 bases are a match to TRBD2. CDR3 size: 16 residues. CDR1 is SGHTA and CDR2 is FQGNSA in the germline V gene. The J segment lost 3 bases and the V segment lost 5 bases, leaving 7 bases of the junction unmatched. Written as DNA, the CDR3 is TGTGCCAGCAGCCCGAAGCGGGGGGGGGTCTACAATGAGCAGTTCTTC. Translation: CASSPKRGGVYNEQFF.

The chain joins TRBV19 to TRBJ2-1, with 10 bases identical to TRBD2. V shed 1 base, J shed 6 bases, and the junction held 3 bases outside the gene matches. The CDR3 runs to 15 residues. Germline V gene data show CDR1 as LNHDA and CDR2 as SQIVND (reference sequence). The CDR3 reads CASSIASGRTNEQFF. CDR3 bases: TGTGCCAGTAGTATAGCTAGCGGGAGAACCAATGAGCAGTTCTTC. Full variable domain (outside the CDR3, taken from reference TRBV19 and TRBJ2-1): DGGITQSPKYLFRKEGQNVTLSCEQNLNHDAMYWYRQDPGQGLRLIYYSQIVNDFQKGDIAEGYSVSREKKESFPLTVTSAQKNPTAFYLCASSIASGRTNEQFFGPGTRLTVL.

The rearrangement joins TRBV10-3 to TRBJ2-1; TRBD2 matches 14 bases. This CDR3 is built from 18 residues. The germline V gene encodes CDR1 ENHRY and CDR2 SYGVKD. Germline trimming cut 2 bases from V and 8 bases from J; bases unmatched to any gene: 11. CDR3 residues: CAISEVGGTSGSSYEQFF. The DNA for the CDR3 is TGTGCCATCAGTGAGGTCGGGGGGACTAGCGGGAGTTCCTATGAGCAGTTCTTC.

V usage is TRBV5-1 and J usage is TRBJ2-3; D remains unclear. The ends were cut back, 0 bases at V and 4 bases at J, with 12 bases in the middle. The CDR3 runs to 15 residues. Germline CDR1 and CDR2: SGHRS and YFSETQ. The CDR3: CASSLAVTGADTQYF. The CDR3 DNA reads as TGCGCCAGCAGCTTGGCGGTTACGGGTGCAGATACGCAGTATTTT. Variable domain in full (rest from reference TRBV5-1 and TRBJ2-3): KAGVTQTPRYLIKTRGQQVTLSCSPISGHRSVSWYQQTPGQGLQFLFEYFSETQRNKGNFPGRFSGRQFSNSRSEMNVSTLELGDSALYLCASSLAVTGADTQYFGPGTRLTVL.

The genes are TRBV7-8 and TRBJ1-4, with TRBD1 matching 9 bases. The junction had 3 bases not matched to a gene; V was cut back by 5 bases and J by 5 bases. This CDR3 spans 14 amino acids. Germline V gene sequence: CDR1 SGHVS, CDR2 FQNEAQ. CDR3 in DNA: TGTGCCAGCAGCCTGGGACAGGGAAATGAAAAACTGTTTTTT. Translating it yields CASSLGQGNEKLFF.

The chain joins TRBV4-3 to TRBJ2-1, with D unresolved. The CDR3 extends over 14 amino acids. Germline V lookup: CDR1 LGHNA, CDR2 YSLEER. Trimming took off 0 bases at V and 3 bases at J, with 6 bases between the two ends. The CDR3 loop reads CASSQDLYYNEQFF. CDR3 bases: TGCGCCAGCAGCCAAGATCTGTACTACAATGAGCAGTTCTTC.

This chain links TRBV11-2 with TRBJ2-1, with D tentatively TRBD2 (7 bases). V lost 2 bases and J lost 9, with 14 bases in between. Germline V CDR1 and CDR2: SGHAT, FQNNGV. CDR3 length equals 14 residues. In DNA form, the CDR3 reads TGTGCCAGCAGCTTACGCGGGGGCATAGGTGAGCAGTTCTTC. This gives the protein CASSLRGGIGEQFF.

The rearrangement joins TRBV6-2 or TRBV6-3 to TRBJ1-1, with D hard to call. CDR1 and CDR2 from the germline V gene are MNHEY and SVGEGT. Trimming cost V 2 bases and J 7 bases, with 14 bases left between them. This CDR3 is 14 amino acids long. DNA for the CDR3: TGTGCCAGCAGTTACCGCATGGGCAACGTTGAAGCTTTCTTT. It encodes CASSYRMGNVEAFF.

The chain employs TRBV4-1 and TRBJ2-1, with TRBD2 identical over 8 bases. V was clipped by 4 bases and J by 4 bases; unmatched bases: 3. The CDR3 runs 14 residues. Per germline, CDR1 MGHRA and CDR2 YSYEKL. The CDR3 DNA reads TGCGCCAGCAGCCCACTAGCGGTATACAATGAGCAGTTCTTC. It yields the protein CASSPLAVYNEQFF.

This chain joins TRBV2 and TRBJ2-1, with TRBD2 matching over 9 bases. The CDR3 spans 17 residues. CDR1 is SNHLY, CDR2 FYNNEI, per germline. V lost 8 bases, J lost 0 bases, and 11 bases stayed unmatched. This CDR3 reads CASRSSGRRYSYNEQFF. CDR3 nucleotide sequence: TGTGCCAGCCGAAGTAGCGGGAGACGTTACTCCTACAATGAGCAGTTCTTC.

This chain links TRBV6-2 or TRBV6-3 with TRBJ2-7, with a tentative D call TRBD2 (6 bases). V was pared by 2 bases and J by 2 bases, with 13 bases between. Germline V gene lookup returns CDR1 MNHEY and CDR2 SVGEGT. This CDR3 has 15 residues. The CDR3 sequence: CASSYGSGATYEQYV. CDR3 coding DNA: TGTGCCAGCAGTTACGGGTCGGGAGCGACCTACGAGCAGTACGTC.

The chain carries TRBV29-1 and TRBJ2-3, with TRBD2 matching over 7 bases. V was pared by 4 bases and J by 0 bases, with 10 bases of the junction left unmatched. Germline V gene data show CDR1 as SQVTM and CDR2 as ANQGSEA. CDR3 size: 16 residues. The CDR3 DNA sequence: TGCAGCGTTGCCCCGCTGCTAGCGGACAGCACAGATACGCAGTATTTT. Residues: CSVAPLLADSTDTQYF.

The chain couples TRBV11-2 to TRBJ1-4; D gene unclear. The CDR3 loop spans 17 amino acids. Between the trimmed V and J ends, which lost 3 bases and 0 bases, there was a span of 14 bases. Germline V gene lookup returns CDR1 SGHAT and CDR2 FQNNGV. The CDR3 DNA sequence: TGTGCCAGCAGCTTTGAAGCCAGGTTCGCAACTAATGAAAAACTGTTTTTT. Encoded protein: CASSFEARFATNEKLFF. The whole variable domain, remainder taken from reference TRBV11-2 and TRBJ1-4, is EAGVAQSPRYKIIEKRQSVAFWCNPISGHATLYWYQQILGQGPKLLIQFQNNGVVDDSQLPKDRFSAERLKGVDSTLKIQPAKLEDSAVYLCASSFEARFATNEKLFFGSGTQLSVL.

This clone has only one observation. J is TRBJ2-3 and V is TRBV27; possible D gene TRBD1, 6 bases. Germline V gives CDR1 MNHEY, CDR2 SMNVEV (reference sequence). CDR3 length equals 15 residues. Trimming shortened V by 2 bases and J by 5 bases, and 14 bases separated the two germline ends. CDR3 coding DNA: TGTGCCAGCAGTTTAAGACAGGCCTGGGGAGATACGCAGTATTTT. Protein sequence: CASSLRQAWGDTQYF.

The chain has TRBV7-8 and TRBJ2-7, with 7 bases fitting TRBD1. The CDR3 is 13 residues long. J lost 6 bases, V lost 5 bases, and 7 bases had no gene match. The germline V gene has CDR1 SGHVS and CDR2 FQNEAQ. The CDR3 DNA sequence: TGTGCCAGCAGCATTCGACAGGGTACCGAGCAGTACGTC. Translation gives CASSIRQGTEQYV.

V gene TRBV11-3 combines with J gene TRBJ2-2, with TRBD2 identical over 9 bases. There are 16 residues in the CDR3. Per germline, CDR1 SGHNT and CDR2 YENEEA. The V segment lost 5 bases and the J segment 3 bases; nucleotides outside the gene matches: 7. This chain's CDR3 is CASSRVAGGDTGELFF. DNA of the CDR3: TGTGCCAGCAGCCGCGTGGCGGGAGGGGACACCGGGGAGCTGTTTTTT.

This clone was picked up one time. The chain has TRBV29-1 and TRBJ2-5; 7 bases map to TRBD1. The germline V gene has CDR1 SQVTM and CDR2 ANQGSEA. This CDR3 is 14 amino acids long. Trimming removed 7 bases from V and 1 base from J; junction bases left unmatched: 9. CDR3 nucleotide sequence: TGCAGCGGGTCCAGGGGGAACTCCCAAGAGACCCAGTACTTC. It is translated as CSGSRGNSQETQYF.

The J gene is TRBJ2-7, the V gene TRBV11-2; the match to TRBD2 covers 8 bases. The ends lost 0 bases at V and 4 bases at J; junction bases unmatched: 5. Germline CDR1 and CDR2: SGHAT and FQNNGV. The CDR3 has 15 amino acids. The CDR3 loop reads CASSLDVGREYEQYV. In DNA, the CDR3 is TGTGCCAGCAGCTTAGACGTCGGGAGGGAATACGAGCAGTACGTC.

The chain couples TRBV28 to TRBJ1-1, with 8 nucleotides matching TRBD1. This CDR3 is 15 amino acids long. Germline-derived CDR1 and CDR2 are MDHEN and SYDVKM. V lost 7 bases to trimming and J lost 4 bases; unmatched junction nucleotides: 11. The CDR3 region is CASTPQGAHGTEAFF. CDR3 in DNA: TGTGCCAGCACCCCCCAGGGGGCCCATGGCACTGAAGCTTTCTTT.

The chain has TRBV6-2 or TRBV6-3 and TRBJ2-7, with 7 bases fitting TRBD1. Germline V gene sequence: CDR1 MNHEY, CDR2 SVGEGT. There are 17 residues in the CDR3. V shed 2 bases and J 0 bases; nucleotides not matched to a gene: 10. For the CDR3, the DNA is TGTGCCAGCAGTTACCCTACGACAGGGTCGTACTCCTACGAGCAGTACGTC. It codes for CASSYPTTGSYSYEQYV.

The chain combines TRBV5-1 with TRBJ2-3; possibly TRBD2 for D (6 bases). Trimming took 3 bases from V and 1 from J, leaving 9 bases between them. The CDR3 loop spans 14 amino acids. Germline-derived CDR1 and CDR2 are SGHRS and YFSETQ. DNA of the CDR3: TGCGCCAGCAGCTCGGACTACCGCACAGATACGCAGTATTTT. It yields the protein CASSSDYRTDTQYF. Supplemented by reference TRBV5-1 and TRBJ2-3, the full variable domain reads KAGVTQTPRYLIKTRGQQVTLSCSPISGHRSVSWYQQTPGQGLQFLFEYFSETQRNKGNFPGRFSGRQFSNSRSEMNVSTLELGDSALYLCASSSDYRTDTQYFGPGTRLTVL.

The chain recombines TRBV15 with TRBJ1-2; D unresolved. This CDR3 contains 15 residues. Germline lookup yields CDR1 LNHNV and CDR2 YYDKDF (reference sequence). V gave up 3 bases and J gave up 1 base, with 12 bases separating them. CDR3 loop: CATSSVVTNNYGYTF. CDR3 DNA: TGTGCCACCAGCAGCGTCGTGACTAATAACTATGGCTACACCTTC.

V gene TRBV5-1 combines with J gene TRBJ2-2; D not resolved. CDR1 and CDR2 from the germline V gene are SGHRS and YFSETQ. V shed 0 bases and J shed 4 bases, with 7 bases lying between them. The CDR3 is made up of 14 amino acids. CDR3 sequence reads: CASSLVSGTGELFF. The CDR3 nucleotides read TGCGCCAGCAGCTTGGTTTCCGGCACCGGGGAGCTGTTTTTT.

The chain employs TRBV19 and TRBJ2-1; 10 bases agree with TRBD2. This CDR3 region has 15 residues. Germline values: CDR1 LNHDA, CDR2 SQIVND (reference sequence). J was trimmed by 8 bases and V by 5 bases; bases with no gene match: 9. This CDR3 reads CASSLLAGDFDEQFF. CDR3 DNA sequence: TGTGCCAGTAGTCTTCTAGCGGGAGATTTCGATGAGCAGTTCTTC.

The V and J genes are TRBV5-1 and TRBJ1-1; D gene unclear. V was trimmed by 4 bases and J by 5 bases, leaving 12 bases between them. The CDR3 is 13 residues long. Germline V gene data show CDR1 as SGHRS and CDR2 as YFSETQ. The CDR3 is CASSRIDATEAFF. The CDR3 DNA sequence: TGCGCCAGCAGCCGCATAGATGCAACTGAAGCTTTCTTT.

This clone was found once. The CDR3 loop is CASSLARGTGGYNEQFF. CDR3 nucleotides: TGTGCCAGCAGCTTGGCTCGGGGGACAGGGGGTTACAATGAGCAGTTCTTC. The chain joins TRBV5-4 to TRBJ2-1; 11 bases map to TRBD1. CDR3 size: 17 residues. CDR1 is SGHNT and CDR2 is YYREEE in the germline V gene (reference sequence). V shed 0 bases and J 4 bases; nucleotides not matched to a gene: 6.

This sequence joins TRBV3-1 (or the pseudogene TRBV3-2) and TRBJ2-6, with 12 positions matching TRBD2. Looked up from germline, CDR1 is LGHDT and CDR2 is YNNKEL (reference sequence). The CDR3 length is 19 residues. The J segment lost 0 bases and the V segment lost 5 bases, leaving 8 bases of the junction unmatched. The DNA for the CDR3 is TGTGCCAGCAGCGGACGGACTAGCGGGACCGACTCTGGGGCCAACGTCCTGACTTTC. Its protein product is CASSGRTSGTDSGANVLTF.